This T cell receptor beta chain was identified during a study of blood T cell repertoires in COVID-19. Study summary: Collection of acute and convalescent COVID-19 samples took place in the United States, Italy and Spain. T cells, B-cell-depleted T cells, or PBMCs supplied cDNA or gDNA.

In the original analysis: Amplified reference gene primers provided the basis for estimating nucleated cell counts. Repertoires were generated with immunoSEQ multiplex PCR, while TCRdb's copy carries only in-frame clones and drops some. The V and J calls and the clone size are those of that table, but D and trimming were determined from the DNA. This sample has 250,000 to 300,000 clones, with 81% found just once. The CDR3 runs to 14 residues. The V gene lost 5 bases and the J gene lost 7 bases, with 18 bases spanning the gap. Germline V gene sequence: CDR1 SNHLY, CDR2 FYNNEI. The J gene is TRBJ2-7, the V gene TRBV2; D may be TRBD1 or TRBD2 (5 bases each). This receptor was obtained from a woman between 55 and 75 years old with active or convalescent COVID-19. The specimen was peripheral blood. CDR3 sequence (DNA): TGTGCCAGCAGTCAAGGGGCCGTCGGACTGGAGCAGTACTTC. It is translated as CASSQGAVGLEQYF.